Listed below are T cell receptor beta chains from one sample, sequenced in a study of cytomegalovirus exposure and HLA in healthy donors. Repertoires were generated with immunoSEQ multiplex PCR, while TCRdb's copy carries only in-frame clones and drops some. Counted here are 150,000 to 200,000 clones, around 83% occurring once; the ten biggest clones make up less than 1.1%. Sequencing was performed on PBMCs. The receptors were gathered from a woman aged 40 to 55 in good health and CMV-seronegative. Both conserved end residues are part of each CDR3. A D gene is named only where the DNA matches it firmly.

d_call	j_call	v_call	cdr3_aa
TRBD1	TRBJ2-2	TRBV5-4	CASSSDRGQNTGELFF
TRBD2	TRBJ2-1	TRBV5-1	CASSSGLAGKSSYNEQFF
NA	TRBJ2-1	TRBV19	CASSLGGSYNEQFF
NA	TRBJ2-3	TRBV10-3	CAISEGSGSHTQYF
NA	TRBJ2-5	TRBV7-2	CASNFPGLLQETQYF
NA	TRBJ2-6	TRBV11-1	CASSSKLSGANVLTF
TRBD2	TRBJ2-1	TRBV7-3	CASSLMGTSGGEQFF
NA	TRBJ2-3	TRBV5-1	CASSLAGERRDTQYF
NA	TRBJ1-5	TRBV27	CASSPGGASHQPQHF
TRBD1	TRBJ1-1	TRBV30	CAWGQGDTEAFF
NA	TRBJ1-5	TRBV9	CASSVEGALDQPQHF
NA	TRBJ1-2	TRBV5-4	CASSLAARYGYTF
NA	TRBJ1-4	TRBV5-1	CASSWAATPTNEKLFF
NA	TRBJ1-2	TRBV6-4	CASSDSAGWGYTF
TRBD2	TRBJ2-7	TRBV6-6	CASRATSGGTYEQYF
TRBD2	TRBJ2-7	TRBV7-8	CASSARLAGGHEQYF
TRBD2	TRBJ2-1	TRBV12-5	CASALNPGLGRFF
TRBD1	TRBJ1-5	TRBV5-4	CASSSDREGNQPQHF
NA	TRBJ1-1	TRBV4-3	CASSQDPRRLYTEAFF
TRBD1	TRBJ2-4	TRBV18	CASSPDRVGAKNIQYF
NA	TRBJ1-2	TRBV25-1	CASSDITWNYGYTF
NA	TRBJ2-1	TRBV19	CASSIGQNNEQFF
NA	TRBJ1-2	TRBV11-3	CASSGQTGYNYGYTF
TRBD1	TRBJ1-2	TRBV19	CACRADRVWGYTF
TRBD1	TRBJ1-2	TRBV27	CAGPTGDNYGYTF
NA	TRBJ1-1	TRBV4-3	CASNRKGDTEAFF
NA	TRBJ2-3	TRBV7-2	CASSLGSSRDTQYF
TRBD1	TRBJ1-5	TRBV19	CASSIKGAGNQPQHF
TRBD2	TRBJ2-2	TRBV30	CAGGRPGGDTGELFF
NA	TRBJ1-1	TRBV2	CASSPRDGRGNTEAFF
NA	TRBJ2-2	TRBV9	CASSATIPGELFF
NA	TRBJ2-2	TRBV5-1	CASSLGGGPNTGELFF
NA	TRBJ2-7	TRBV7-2	CASSLSRVAGEQYF
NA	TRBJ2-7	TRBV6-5	CASIGADSYEQYF
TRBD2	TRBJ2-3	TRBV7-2	CASGHSGGGPDTQYF
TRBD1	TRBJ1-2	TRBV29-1	CSVEVGTVYTF
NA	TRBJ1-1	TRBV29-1	CSPKTRELDTEAFF
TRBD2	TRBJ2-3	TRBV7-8	CASSPASGGLAGGGDTQYF